This T cell receptor beta chain was documented in a study of blood T cell repertoires in COVID-19. Background on the study: COVID-19 samples from acute and convalescent phases originated in the United States, Italy and Spain. PBMCs, B-cell-depleted T cells, or T cells were the source of the cDNA or gDNA that made up the material.

Original methodology: By means of reference gene primer amplification, nucleated cell counts were estimated. Measured with immunoSEQ multiplex PCR; TCRdb has only the in-frame clones, and not every one. The V and J calls and the clone size are those of that table, but D and trimming were determined from the DNA. The table records around 250,000 clones, about 86% of them present only once. Looked up from germline, CDR1 is WSHSY and CDR2 is SAAADI. After removal of 5 bases from V and 3 bases from J, the junction contained 3 bases not matched to a gene. This CDR3 region has 15 residues. This TCR came from a man aged 60 to 69 with acute or convalescent COVID-19. The chain links TRBV10-2 to TRBJ2-5; 13 bases map to TRBD2. The material sequenced was peripheral blood. CDR3 in amino acids: CASSHGTSGEETQYF. The CDR3 DNA follows: TGCGCCAGCAGTCACGGGACTAGCGGGGAAGAGACCCAGTACTTC.